Following are 2 T cell receptor beta chains from one sample sequenced in a study of graft-versus-host responses after intestinal transplantation (dated by TCRdb to the early 2020s). Library preparation was by the immunoSEQ multiplex PCR assay. The immuneACCESS repertoire file appears here via TCRdb, limited to in-frame rearrangements. These files lack a portion of the clones; in checked studies, under half of the deficit traces to unresolved V genes, and the cause of the others is not known. The sample includes roughly 38,000 clones, with 90% to 95% observed a single time. The ten largest account for roughly 0.71% of the sample. The sequenced sample was PBMCs, obtained 16 days after intestinal transplant. The receptors were sampled from a human patient who received an intestinal transplant, so some T cells may come from the graft donor.

This clone was detected only once. V usage is TRBV6-6 and J usage is TRBJ2-5; D may match TRBD1 or TRBD2 (5 bases each). V was pared by 2 bases and J by 5 bases, with 15 bases between. This CDR3 region has 15 residues. Germline assignment: CDR1 MNHNY and CDR2 SVGAGI (reference sequence). The DNA of the CDR3 is TGTGCCAGCAGTTACCCAGGGCAGGGCGGGGAGACCCAGTACTTC. Its translation: CASSYPGQGGETQYF.

V and J are TRBV25-1 and TRBJ2-5; either TRBD1 or TRBD2 may supply D (5 bases each). Matching the DNA end better, TRBJ2-7 makes the J call doubtful. Germline loops: CDR1 MGHDK, CDR2 SYGVNS. There are 14 residues in the CDR3. Here the CDR3 reads CASSEQGRSYEQYF. CDR3 nucleotide sequence: TGTGCCAGCAGTGAACAGGGACGTTCCTACGAGCAGTACTTC.